This T cell receptor beta chain was profiled in a study of human T cells and chemical hapten exposure. The wider study: Alopecia areata, totalis or universalis was found in mostly female patients. Small pooled library volume differences mainly caused per-sample TCR yield variation.

Time point specified: pre-sensitization, week 0. Treatment given: therapeutic diphenylcyclopropenone sensitization with weekly scalp DPC. Researchers extracted total RNA from unfractionated whole blood. The CDR3 runs 14 residues. Germline values: CDR1 LNHNV, CDR2 YYDKDF (reference sequence). As the library was built, unique molecular identifiers were attached to individual cDNA molecules. TCRdb itself ran the RACE reads through MiXCR, one entry per CDR3 protein. Altogether around 120,000 distinct CDR3 sequences are present, roughly 14% being singletons, with the ten largest covering 2.5% to 3%. As to this clonotype: At one end, the junction sequence differs from germline, possibly due to a read error.

This TCR was recovered from a woman between 18 and 29 years old with alopecia areata. Some clones in this sample may be carry-over from other donors' samples. The rearrangement links TRBV15 to TRBJ2-5, with D perhaps TRBD1 (5 bases). This specimen consisted of whole blood, obtained in connection with sensitization to the hapten diphenylcyclopropenone (DPC). CDR3 in DNA: TGTGCCACCAGCAGAGATGACAGCCAAGAGACCCTGTACTTC. Amino acid sequence: CATSRDDSQETLYF.